This T cell receptor (beta chain) was recorded in a study of T cell clones after liver transplantation. Assay used: immunoSEQ multiplex PCR; TCRdb lists only in-frame clones, some missing. In the table there are around 100,000 clones, about 86% of which are singletons. The receptor was isolated from a human patient who received a liver transplant. T cells may partly derive from the graft donor. The source was CD4+ T cells from blood, collected around 50 months after liver transplant.

The CDR3 is CATRGRGMNTEAFF. In DNA, the CDR3 is TGTGCCACCAGGGGAAGGGGGATGAACACTGAAGCTTTCTTT. The chain links TRBV25-1 to TRBJ1-1; TRBD1 might be the D (6 bases). V dropped 10 bases and J dropped 0 bases, with 15 bases sitting between them. Germline V gene lookup returns CDR1 MGHDK and CDR2 SYGVNS. This CDR3 has 14 amino acids.